This T cell receptor beta chain was captured by sequencing in a study of HIV-infected patients and healthy controls. The repertoire came from unfractionated whole blood and reflected all unsorted peripheral T cells. This CDR3 comprises 15 residues. Trimming left V 5 bases short and J 2 bases short, with 14 bases between. Around 450 ng RNA was reverse transcribed with alpha and beta constant-region primers. Alpha and beta chain libraries were made separately by chain-specific third strand synthesis with multiplexing indices. The cDNA received a 5' RACE adapter containing a random hexamer plus an SP2 sequencing primer site. From the 5' RACE reads, TCRdb called clonotypes with MiXCR, one entry per CDR3 protein. Here the sample spans approximately 15,000 distinct CDR3 sequences, 6.5% to 7.5% being singletons. This clonotype came up many times.

This TCR came from an adult in good health. Sequenced: blood. The rearrangement joins TRBV12-3 or TRBV12-4 to TRBJ2-3, with D uncertain. The CDR3 bases are TGTGCCAGCAGTCCCGCTCAGCCGCACACAGATACGCAGTATTTT. Translated, it gives CASSPAQPHTDTQYF.